This T cell receptor beta chain came from a study of T-cell reconstitution after alpha-beta-depleted transplantation in children (dated by TCRdb to the mid-2010s). About the full investigation: Using TCR repertoire profiling, the study quantitatively followed how T-cell immune reconstitution unfolded in children after TCRalphabeta/CD19-depleted allogeneic hematopoietic cell transplantation.

V sheds 2 bases and J sheds 0 bases, leaving 9 bases between their ends. Taken from cysteine to phenylalanine, the CDR3 has 15 residues. Left in the record is the CDR3 DNA by itself, 45 bases read in frame from the first base. CDR1 and CDR2 were assigned from the germline V gene (reference sequence) as MNHEY and SMNVEV. This clonotype was seen at least ten times. This clone's antigen is unknown. Within one base of it there is no much larger clone, and no base qualities were kept. The protocol used for the library was PCR. The data were produced on an Illumina HiSeq 2500. Molecular barcoding was employed in the preparation of TCR libraries, with unique molecular identifiers being used to normalize TCRbeta repertoire quantification. Using fastp trimming at Q25 and MiXCR clonotype assembly, TCRdb reanalyzed the public sequencing data and kept in-frame beta chains. All rows with the same CDR3 protein become a single entry with the most common DNA and genes. This sample comprises 200,000 to 250,000 distinct CDR3 sequences, approximately 12% of them detected only once. Clones ranked in the top ten supply roughly 2.6% of the sample.

The chain joins TRBV27 to TRBJ2-3; no D gene is confidently identified. This clonotype was sampled from a human donor who donated a stem cell graft to a child with acute lymphoblastic leukemia. Specimen: PBMCs from the stem cell graft donor, collected from the stem cell graft. The CDR3 reads CASSLTSSSTDTQYF. The DNA sequence is TGTGCCAGCAGTTTAACATCTTCTAGCACAGATACGCAGTATTTT.